This T cell receptor beta chain came from a study of T cell responses to AZD1222 COVID-19 vaccine. Repertoires were generated with immunoSEQ multiplex PCR, while TCRdb's copy carries only in-frame clones and drops some. The sample has 200,000 to 250,000 clones, approximately 94% seen once. About this clone: Its antigen is unidentified.

V dropped 5 bases and J dropped 3; count of bases not matched to a gene: 5. CDR3 length: 14 residues. Germline V gene sequence: CDR1 MNHEY, CDR2 SMNVEV (reference sequence). General study points: Repertoire samples came only from after the peak T cell response. Most donors were white British and more were female, and clonal diversity was possibly underestimated.

The chain links TRBV27 to TRBJ1-1, with 8 bases that match TRBD1. This clonotype originated in an adult in good health. The input for sequencing was peripheral blood, taken on day 0 of MenACWY control vaccination. The CDR3 DNA sequence: TGTGCCAGCAGTCTAGGACAGGGTCACACTGAAGCTTTCTTT. Translated, it gives CASSLGQGHTEAFF.